A single sample gave rise to the 11 T cell receptor beta chains below, sequenced in a study of monozygotic twins with inflammatory bowel disease. TCRdb reprocessed the 5' RACE reads; each CDR3 protein has one entry and no DNA is given. The clone table shows 170,000 or so distinct CDR3 sequences, with the ten largest holding less than 8%. Sequences were obtained from blood. Every receptor here comes from a human donor with ulcerative colitis or Crohn's disease, or a healthy co-twin of an affected twin (not recorded which).

V usage is TRBV20-1 and J usage is TRBJ2-4; the D call of TRBD2 rests on TCRdb alone, since no DNA is present to check it. Germline CDR1 and CDR2: DFQATT and SNEGSKA (reference sequence). The CDR3 covers 17 residues. CDR3 in amino acids: CSAREAGRRMTKNIQYF.

V usage is TRBV5-1 and J usage is TRBJ2-1; TCRdb lists TRBD2, though no DNA is available to test this call. Germline CDR1 is SGHRS and CDR2 is YFSETQ. The CDR3 has 15 amino acids. The CDR3 protein is CASSLAASGYNEQFF.

This chain links TRBV15 with TRBJ2-1; TCRdb's D call of TRBD1 is untestable without DNA. CDR1 is LNHNV and CDR2 is YYDKDF in the germline V gene (reference sequence). This CDR3 region has 17 residues. The CDR3 loop is CATSREAGGMGGNEQFF.

The V and J genes are TRBV5-4 and TRBJ2-3. CDR1 is SGHNT, CDR2 YYREEE, per germline (reference sequence). The CDR3 runs 15 residues. CDR3: CASSLGRRSTDTQYF.

V is TRBV5-1 and J is TRBJ2-7; TCRdb lists TRBD1, though no DNA is available to test this call. This CDR3 is built from 17 residues. In germline, CDR1 is SGHRS, CDR2 YFSETQ. The CDR3 is CASSRTSKGQGSYEQYF.

The chain carries TRBV5-6 and TRBJ2-5; TCRdb picks TRBD2, but there is no DNA to check that call. Germline lookup yields CDR1 SGHDT and CDR2 YYEEEE. There are 14 residues in the CDR3. The CDR3 sequence: CASSPASGRETQYF.

V is TRBV6-2 or TRBV6-3 and J is TRBJ2-1. The CDR3 consists of 12 residues. Germline V gene lookup returns CDR1 MNHEY and CDR2 SVGEGT. The CDR3 loop reads CASRGSYNEQFF.

The chain is built from TRBV15 and TRBJ2-2. The CDR3 is 16 residues long. The germline gives CDR1 LNHNV, CDR2 YYDKDF (reference sequence). This chain's CDR3 is CATSSPSVWNTGELFF.

The chain carries TRBV27 and TRBJ2-1; TCRdb lists TRBD2, though no DNA is available to test this call. CDR1 is MNHEY and CDR2 is SMNVEV in the germline V gene (reference sequence). CDR3 length: 16 amino acids. The CDR3 region is CASSLKLAGARNEQFF.

The chain links TRBV7-2 to TRBJ2-4; the TRBD1 assignment by TCRdb is unverifiable without DNA. The germline gives CDR1 SGHTA, CDR2 FQGNSA. This CDR3 region has 17 residues. The CDR3 loop is CASSSFGQGGRRNIQYF. Full variable domain (missing parts from reference TRBV7-2 and TRBJ2-4): GAGVSQSPSNKVTEKGKDVELRCDPISGHTALYWYRQSLGQGLEFLIYFQGNSAPDKSGLPSDRFSAERTGGSVSTLTIQRTQQEDSAVYLCASSSFGQGGRRNIQYFGAGTRLSVL.

The CDR3 spells CASSRDRVRRGSGVTYEQYF. V gene TRBV5-1 combines with J gene TRBJ2-7; the TCRdb D gene call, TRBD1, has no DNA to confirm it. The CDR3 contains 20 residues. Germline V gene data show CDR1 as SGHRS and CDR2 as YFSETQ. Using reference TRBV5-1 and TRBJ2-7 for the parts outside the CDR3, the full variable domain is KAGVTQTPRYLIKTRGQQVTLSCSPISGHRSVSWYQQTPGQGLQFLFEYFSETQRNKGNFPGRFSGRQFSNSRSEMNVSTLELGDSALYLCASSRDRVRRGSGVTYEQYFGPGTRLTVT.